Given below is one T cell receptor (beta chain) in context. Its antigen is unknown. Primed by a sample-barcoded 5' primer and a J-beta primer mix, a second PCR proceeded for 7 to 11 cycles. TCRdb analysed the 5' RACE reads with MiXCR anew, one entry per CDR3 protein. The repertoire includes 1.5 million to 2 million distinct CDR3 sequences, around 48% of them detected once, and more than 2% sits in the top ten. Each sample had at least 7 million PBMCs isolated. Per the germline V gene, CDR1 is KGHSH and CDR2 is LQKENI. V shed 0 bases and J shed 3 bases, with 24 bases lying between them. The CDR3 is 19 residues long. This specimen comes from a study of blood T cells in healthy people across ages. Overall study findings and caveats: TCR beta diversity tracked closely with naive T cell percentage. Unsorted PBMC input precluded a conclusive naive versus antigen-experienced comparison.

The chain couples TRBV18 to TRBJ2-7; no clear D gene. The TCR originated in a woman in her thirties or forties in good health. Material: blood. CDR3 region: CASSPPGITNKFAIYEQYF. The CDR3 nucleotides read TGTGCCAGCTCACCACCGGGAATCACGAACAAGTTCGCAATCTACGAGCAGTACTTC.